This TCR beta chain was obtained from a study of monozygotic twins with inflammatory bowel disease. TCRdb reanalyzed the 5' RACE reads, giving one entry per CDR3 protein sequence and no DNA. The sample data list approximately 340,000 distinct CDR3 sequences. The CDR3 spans 16 residues. Every single donor had an approximately 2.3 ml blood sample drawn. This clonotype was obtained from a human donor with ulcerative colitis or Crohn's disease, or a healthy co-twin of an affected twin (not recorded which). The V call is TRBV12-3 or TRBV12-4, the J call TRBJ2-7; TCRdb names TRBD1, which stays unverified in the absence of DNA. The sample was blood. The CDR3 protein is CASSLPRDREHHEQYF.